Below, 9 T cell receptor beta chains from the same sample are listed, as sequenced in a study of T cells expressing NK-cell markers. Reprocessing the 5' RACE reads, TCRdb reports a single entry for every CDR3 protein and omits DNA. This sample lists about 550,000 distinct CDR3 sequences; its ten largest clones have less than 4.5%. Sequenced input: blood T cells: a sorted CD56 or NKG2C T cell subset, CD4+ or CD8+ T cells, or bulk PBMC T cells (not recorded which). These receptors were obtained from a man aged 18 to 30 in good health.

The chain combines TRBV6-5 with TRBJ2-2; TCRdb proposes TRBD1, but this gene call is untestable without DNA. This CDR3 has 18 amino acids. CDR1 is MNHEY, CDR2 SVGAGI, per germline. CDR3 protein: CASSSTLGGTLVTGELFF.

The chain combines TRBV20-1 with TRBJ2-1; TCRdb lists TRBD1, though no DNA is available to test this call. This CDR3 comprises 16 residues. Germline CDR1 and CDR2: DFQATT and SNEGSKA (reference sequence). This chain's CDR3 is CSARDPVVGRGDEQFF.

This sequence joins TRBV25-1 and TRBJ2-2; TCRdb's D call of TRBD1 is untestable without DNA. This CDR3 has 15 amino acids. Germline CDR1 MGHDK, CDR2 SYGVNS. CDR3: CASSGGGANTGELFF. Using reference TRBV25-1 and TRBJ2-2 for the parts outside the CDR3, the full variable domain is EADIYQTPRYLVIGTGKKITLECSQTMGHDKMYWYQQDPGMELHLIHYSYGVNSTEKGDLSSESTVSRIRTEHFPLTLESARPSHTSQYLCASSGGGANTGELFFGEGSRLTVL.

This chain joins TRBV5-4 and TRBJ2-1; the TRBD1 assignment by TCRdb is unverifiable without DNA. Germline V gene sequence: CDR1 SGHNT, CDR2 YYREEE (reference sequence). The CDR3 spans 15 residues. CDR3 amino acids: CASSFRRGGLNEQFF.

This sequence joins TRBV12-3 or TRBV12-4 and TRBJ2-7; TCRdb's D gene call, TRBD1, goes unchecked for lack of DNA. The CDR3 spans 15 residues. The CDR3 spells CASSPETGPSYEQYF.

This chain connects TRBV6-2 or TRBV6-3 to TRBJ2-7; TCRdb designates TRBD1, a call that cannot be tested without DNA. Germline V lookup: CDR1 MNHEY, CDR2 SVGEGT. The CDR3 runs to 11 residues. CDR3 region: CASSAPGEQYF.

The chain combines TRBV11-2 with TRBJ2-1. CDR1 and CDR2 from the germline V gene are SGHAT and FQNNGV. CDR3 length equals 15 residues. The CDR3 here is CASSLDVQDYNEQFF. Filled out from reference TRBV11-2 and TRBJ2-1, the complete variable domain reads EAGVAQSPRYKIIEKRQSVAFWCNPISGHATLYWYQQILGQGPKLLIQFQNNGVVDDSQLPKDRFSAERLKGVDSTLKIQPAKLEDSAVYLCASSLDVQDYNEQFFGPGTRLTVL.

This chain links TRBV29-1 with TRBJ2-1; TCRdb picks TRBD2, but there is no DNA to check that call. The CDR3 consists of 14 residues. The germline V gene encodes CDR1 SQVTM and CDR2 ANQGSEA. The CDR3 region is CSVEARGSLNEQFF.

V is TRBV10-3 and J is TRBJ2-3; TCRdb gives TRBD1 as the D gene, but with no DNA this cannot be confirmed. The germline V gene encodes CDR1 ENHRY and CDR2 SYGVKD. This CDR3 has 14 amino acids. This CDR3 is CAIRTRVDTDTQYF.